This T cell receptor beta chain was identified in a study of CD8+CD57+ T cells in acquired aplastic anemia. To note about this clonotype: Sequence at one end of the junction differs from germline and may be a read error.

According to the study, genomic DNA was the template for TCR beta VDJ and CDR3 profiling. TCRdb fed the reads into MiXCR, producing one record per CDR3 protein. The data show approximately 300,000 distinct CDR3 sequences, with 45% to 65% seen just once and approximately 1.3% held by the top ten. The CDR3 consists of 13 residues. Germline loops: CDR1 DFQATT, CDR2 SNEGSKA (reference sequence). Sequencing was done on patients that had shown CD8+CD57+ cell expansion by flow cytometry. Everyone among the patients had severe acquired aplastic anemia. The sequence came from a human donor with aplastic anemia. The V call is TRBV20-1, the J call TRBJ1-6; no clear D gene. Sequencing used sorted CD4+, CD8+, or CD8+CD57+ T cells (not recorded which) from PBMCs. The CDR3 DNA sequence: TGCGGTGCTAGACATCCCCAAATAAGCACCCTCCACTTT. It encodes CGARHPQISTLHF.